This TCR beta chain was retrieved from a study of blood T cell repertoires in COVID-19. In the study overall: Acute-phase and convalescent COVID-19 samples originated in the United States, Italy and Spain.

Seattle participants joined during active infection and were tracked over time. In the source study's methods: Reference gene primer amplification gave estimated nucleated cell counts. Assay used: immunoSEQ multiplex PCR; TCRdb lists only in-frame clones, some missing. V, J and clone size reflect that table, while D and trimming were determined from the DNA. Of 130,000 to 150,000 clones listed, 80% to 90% were seen once; the top ten hold 6.5% to 9.5%. Trimming shortened V by 3 bases and J by 1 base, and 7 bases separated the two germline ends. This CDR3 comprises 13 residues. CDR1 is SGHNT, CDR2 YYREEE, per germline (reference sequence).

The sequenced sample was peripheral blood. The chain is built from TRBV5-4 and TRBJ1-1, with D perhaps TRBD1 (5 bases). This TCR was recovered from a woman aged 55-69 years with COVID-19, enrolled during active disease. The CDR3 protein is CASSSQGNTEAFF. In DNA form, the CDR3 reads TGTGCCAGCAGCTCCCAGGGGAACACTGAAGCTTTCTTT.